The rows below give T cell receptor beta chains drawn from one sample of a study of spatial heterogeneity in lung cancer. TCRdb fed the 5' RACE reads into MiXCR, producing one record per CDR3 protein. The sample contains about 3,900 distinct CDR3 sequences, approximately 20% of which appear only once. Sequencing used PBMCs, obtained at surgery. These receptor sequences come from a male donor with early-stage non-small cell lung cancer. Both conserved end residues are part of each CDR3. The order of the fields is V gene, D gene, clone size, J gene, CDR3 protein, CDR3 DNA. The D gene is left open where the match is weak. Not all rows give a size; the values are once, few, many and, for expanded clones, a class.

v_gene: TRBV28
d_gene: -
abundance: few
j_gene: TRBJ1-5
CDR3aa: CASSLYTGTQHF
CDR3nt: TGTGCCAGCAGCCTTTACACCGGGACACAGCATTTT

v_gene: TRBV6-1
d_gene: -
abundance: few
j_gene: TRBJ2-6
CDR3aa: CASSDRGSGANVLTF
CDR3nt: TGTGCCAGCAGTGATCGTGGGTCTGGGGCCAACGTCCTGACTTTC

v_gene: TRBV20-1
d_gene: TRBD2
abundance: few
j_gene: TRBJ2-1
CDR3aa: CSVTKSGSSYNEQFF
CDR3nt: TGCAGTGTCACAAAAAGCGGGAGCTCCTACAATGAGCAGTTCTTC

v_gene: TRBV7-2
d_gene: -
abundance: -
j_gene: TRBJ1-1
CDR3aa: CASSLQRNTEAFF
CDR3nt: TGTGCCAGCAGCCTCCAGAGGAACACTGAAGCTTTCTTT

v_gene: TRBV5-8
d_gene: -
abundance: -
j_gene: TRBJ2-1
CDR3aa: CASSLDRNNEQFF
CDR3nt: TGTGCCAGCAGCTTGGACAGGAACAATGAGCAGTTCTTC

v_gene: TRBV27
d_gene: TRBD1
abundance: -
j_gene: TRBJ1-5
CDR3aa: CASAPGDRGNQPQHF
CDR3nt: TGTGCCAGCGCCCCTGGAGACAGGGGCAATCAGCCCCAGCATTTT

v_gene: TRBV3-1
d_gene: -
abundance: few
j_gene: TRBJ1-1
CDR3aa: CASSRRVGTLNTEAFF
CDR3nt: TGTGCCAGCAGTAGAAGAGTCGGGACATTGAACACTGAAGCTTTCTTT

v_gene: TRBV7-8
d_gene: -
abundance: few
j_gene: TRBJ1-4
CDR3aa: CASSYAGVGEKLFF
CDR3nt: TGTGCCAGCAGCTACGCGGGGGTAGGGGAAAAACTGTTTTTT

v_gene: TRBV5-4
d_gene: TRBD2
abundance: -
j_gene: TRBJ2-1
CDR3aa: CASSPAGGLAGLNEQFF
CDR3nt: TGTGCCAGCAGCCCGGCCGGCGGACTAGCGGGACTGAATGAGCAGTTCTTC

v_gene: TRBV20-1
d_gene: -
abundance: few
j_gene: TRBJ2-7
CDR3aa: CSATPRGSYEQYF
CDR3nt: TGCAGTGCGACCCCGAGGGGCTCCTACGAGCAGTACTTC

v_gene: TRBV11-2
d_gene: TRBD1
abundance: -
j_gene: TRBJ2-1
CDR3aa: CASSDVRQGQEQFF
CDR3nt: TGTGCCAGCAGCGATGTACGACAGGGACAGGAGCAGTTCTTC

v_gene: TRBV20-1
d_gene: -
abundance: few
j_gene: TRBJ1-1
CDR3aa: CSATGVMNTEAFF
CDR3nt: TGCAGTGCTACAGGGGTCATGAACACTGAAGCTTTCTTT

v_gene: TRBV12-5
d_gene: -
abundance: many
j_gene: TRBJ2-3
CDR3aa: CASGLGEDTQYF
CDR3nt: TGTGCTAGTGGTTTGGGGGAAGATACGCAGTATTTT

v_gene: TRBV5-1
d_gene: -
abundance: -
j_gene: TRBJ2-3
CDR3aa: CASSLVGPDTQYF
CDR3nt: TGCGCCAGCAGCTTGGTGGGGCCAGATACGCAGTATTTT

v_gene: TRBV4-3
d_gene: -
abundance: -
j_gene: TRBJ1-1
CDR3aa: CASSRESSTEAFF
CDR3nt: TGCGCCAGCAGCCGAGAAAGTTCCACTGAAGCTTTCTTT

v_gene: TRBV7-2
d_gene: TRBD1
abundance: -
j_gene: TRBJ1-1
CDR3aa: CASSLGILGQGDTEAFF
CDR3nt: TGTGCCAGCAGCTTAGGGATATTGGGACAGGGGGACACTGAAGCTTTCTTT

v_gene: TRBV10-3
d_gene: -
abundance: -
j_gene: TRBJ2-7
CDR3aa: CATLDSQASYEQYF
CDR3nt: TGTGCCACCCTGGACAGCCAAGCCTCCTACGAGCAGTACTTC

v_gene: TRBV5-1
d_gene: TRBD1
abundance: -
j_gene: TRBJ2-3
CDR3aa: CASSPDRGTDTQYF
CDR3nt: TGCGCCAGCAGCCCCGACAGGGGAACAGATACGCAGTATTTT

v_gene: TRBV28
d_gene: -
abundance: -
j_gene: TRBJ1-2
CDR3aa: CASTETGRGYGYTF
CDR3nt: TGTGCCAGCACTGAGACAGGTCGGGGCTATGGCTACACCTTC

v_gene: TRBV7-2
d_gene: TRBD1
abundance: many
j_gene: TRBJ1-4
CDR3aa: CASSTRTGALNEKLFF
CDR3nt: TGTGCCAGCAGCACACGGACAGGGGCTCTTAATGAAAAACTGTTTTTT

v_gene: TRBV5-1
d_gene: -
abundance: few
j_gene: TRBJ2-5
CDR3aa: CASSLVSETQYF
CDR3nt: TGCGCCAGCAGCTTGGTGTCGGAGACCCAGTACTTC

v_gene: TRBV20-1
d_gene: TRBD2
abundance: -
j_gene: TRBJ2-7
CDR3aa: CSARDGGTRSHEQYF
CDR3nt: TGCAGTGCTAGAGATGGCGGGACTAGGTCCCACGAGCAGTACTTC

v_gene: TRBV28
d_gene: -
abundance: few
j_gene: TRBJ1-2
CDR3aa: CASSLAGARGYTF
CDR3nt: TGTGCCAGCAGTTTAGCGGGGGCGAGAGGCTACACCTTC

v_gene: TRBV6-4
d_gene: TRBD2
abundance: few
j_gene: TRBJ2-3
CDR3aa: CASSKTGTSGTDTQYF
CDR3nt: TGTGCCAGCTCGAAGACCGGGACTAGCGGCACAGATACGCAGTATTTT

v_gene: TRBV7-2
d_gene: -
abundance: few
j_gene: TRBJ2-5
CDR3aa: CASSLAAAGGTQYF
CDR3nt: TGTGCCAGCAGCTTAGCGGCGGCCGGAGGGACCCAGTACTTC

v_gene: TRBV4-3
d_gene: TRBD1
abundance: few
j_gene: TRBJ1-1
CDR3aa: CASSQDFTQGGTEAFF
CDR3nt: TGCGCCAGCAGCCAAGATTTTACGCAGGGGGGAACTGAAGCTTTCTTT

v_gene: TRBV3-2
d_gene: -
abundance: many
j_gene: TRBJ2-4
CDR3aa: CASSQGSTGVRGNIQYF
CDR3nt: TGTGCCAGCAGCCAAGGTTCTACAGGGGTTCGGGGAAACATTCAGTACTTC

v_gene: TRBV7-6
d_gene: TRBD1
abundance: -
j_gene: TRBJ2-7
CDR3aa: CASSLTGTGSTYEQYF
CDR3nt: TGTGCCAGCAGCTTAACCGGGACAGGGAGTACCTACGAGCAGTACTTC

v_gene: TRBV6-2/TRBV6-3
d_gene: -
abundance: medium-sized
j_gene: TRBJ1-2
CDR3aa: CASSYATSEPNYGYTF
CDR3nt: TGTGCCAGCAGTTACGCAACAAGCGAACCTAACTATGGCTACACCTTC

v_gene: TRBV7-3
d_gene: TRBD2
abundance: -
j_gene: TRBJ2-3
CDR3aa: CASRRGLTYTDTQYF
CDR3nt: TGTGCCAGCAGACGGGGACTAACCTACACAGATACGCAGTATTTT

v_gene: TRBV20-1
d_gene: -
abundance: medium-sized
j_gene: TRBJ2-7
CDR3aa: CSARVPRSYEQYF
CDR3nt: TGCAGTGCTAGAGTTCCTCGTAGCTACGAGCAGTACTTC

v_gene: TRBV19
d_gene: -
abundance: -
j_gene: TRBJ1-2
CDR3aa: CASSTKQENYGYTF
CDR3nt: TGTGCCAGTAGTACAAAACAGGAAAACTATGGCTACACCTTC

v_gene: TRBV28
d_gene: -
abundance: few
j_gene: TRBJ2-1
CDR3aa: CASRGNYNEQFF
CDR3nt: TGTGCCAGCAGGGGGAACTACAATGAGCAGTTCTTC

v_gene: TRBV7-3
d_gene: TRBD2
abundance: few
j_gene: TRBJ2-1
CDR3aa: CASSLWASGTSAEQFF
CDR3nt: TGTGCCAGCAGCTTATGGGCTAGCGGGACGTCGGCTGAGCAGTTCTTC

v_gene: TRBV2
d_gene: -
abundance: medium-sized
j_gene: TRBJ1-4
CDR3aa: CASSATPGEKLFF
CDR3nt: TGTGCCAGCAGTGCGACTCCAGGTGAAAAACTGTTTTTT

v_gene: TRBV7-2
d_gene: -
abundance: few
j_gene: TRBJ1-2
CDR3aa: CASSAPMYRNGYTF
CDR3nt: TGTGCCAGCAGCGCCCCAATGTACCGGAATGGCTACACCTTC

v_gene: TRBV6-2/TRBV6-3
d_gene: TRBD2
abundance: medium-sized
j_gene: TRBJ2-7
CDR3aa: CASTASGRYEQYF
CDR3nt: TGTGCCAGCACGGCTAGCGGGAGATACGAGCAGTACTTC

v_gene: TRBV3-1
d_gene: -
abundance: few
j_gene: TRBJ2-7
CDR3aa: CASSQVPDYEQYF
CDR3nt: TGTGCCAGCAGCCAAGTCCCAGACTACGAGCAGTACTTC

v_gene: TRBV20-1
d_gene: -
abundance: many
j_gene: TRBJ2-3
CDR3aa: CSARESESLQRDTQYF
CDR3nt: TGCAGTGCTAGAGAATCGGAATCCCTACAGAGAGATACGCAGTATTTT

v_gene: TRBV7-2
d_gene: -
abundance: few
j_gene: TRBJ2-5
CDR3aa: CASSFQGNKETQYF
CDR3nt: TGTGCCAGCAGCTTTCAGGGTAATAAAGAGACCCAGTACTTC

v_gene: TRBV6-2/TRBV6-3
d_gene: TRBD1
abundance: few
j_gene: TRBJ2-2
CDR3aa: CASSYSQDRVYTGELFF
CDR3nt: TGTGCCAGCAGTTACTCCCAGGACAGGGTGTACACCGGGGAGCTGTTTTTT

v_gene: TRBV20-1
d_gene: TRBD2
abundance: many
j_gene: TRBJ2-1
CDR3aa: CSASAGRDYNEQFF
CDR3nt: TGCAGTGCTAGCGCTGGGAGGGATTACAATGAGCAGTTCTTC

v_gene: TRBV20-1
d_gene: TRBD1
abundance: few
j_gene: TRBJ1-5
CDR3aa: CSARVGRTGAEQPQHF
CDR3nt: TGCAGTGCTAGAGTAGGAAGGACAGGGGCGGAACAGCCCCAGCATTTT

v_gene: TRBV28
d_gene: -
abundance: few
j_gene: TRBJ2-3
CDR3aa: CASSLYGGTQYF
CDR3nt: TGTGCCAGCAGTTTATATGGTGGTACGCAGTATTTT

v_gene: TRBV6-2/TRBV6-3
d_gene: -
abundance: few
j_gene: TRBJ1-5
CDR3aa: CASSLQGIQPQHF
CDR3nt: TGTGCCAGCAGCCTACAGGGTATTCAGCCCCAGCATTTT

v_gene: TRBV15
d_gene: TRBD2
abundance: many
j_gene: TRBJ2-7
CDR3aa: CATSRDRRAGVYEQYF
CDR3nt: TGTGCCACCAGCAGAGATCGGCGAGCGGGAGTTTACGAGCAGTACTTC

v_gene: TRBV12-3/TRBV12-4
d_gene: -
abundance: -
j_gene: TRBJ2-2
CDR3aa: CATFLWGDTGELFF
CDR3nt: TGTGCCACCTTTTTGTGGGGGGACACCGGGGAGCTGTTTTTT

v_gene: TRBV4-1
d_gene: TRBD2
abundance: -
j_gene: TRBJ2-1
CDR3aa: CASDTIGGRASNEQFF
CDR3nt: TGCGCCAGCGACACAATAGGCGGGAGGGCCTCGAATGAGCAGTTCTTC

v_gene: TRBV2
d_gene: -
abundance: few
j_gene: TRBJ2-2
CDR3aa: CASKKTVNTGELFF
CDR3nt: TGTGCCAGCAAAAAGACGGTTAACACCGGGGAGCTGTTTTTT

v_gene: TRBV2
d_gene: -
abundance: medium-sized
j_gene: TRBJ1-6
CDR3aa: CASSELYNSPLHF
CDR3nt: TGTGCCAGCAGTGAACTGTATAATTCACCCCTCCACTTT

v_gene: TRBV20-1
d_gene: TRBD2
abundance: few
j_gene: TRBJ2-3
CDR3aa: CSAIPSGRAGTDTQYF
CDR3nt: TGCAGTGCTATCCCTAGCGGGAGGGCCGGCACAGATACGCAGTATTTT

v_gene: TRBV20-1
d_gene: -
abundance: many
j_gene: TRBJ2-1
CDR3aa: CSARVQTAGNEQFF
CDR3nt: TGCAGTGCTAGAGTCCAAACTGCTGGGAATGAGCAGTTCTTC